This T cell receptor beta chain was retrieved from a study of T cells in women clearing cervical HPV infection. Germline V lookup: CDR1 MDHEN, CDR2 SYDVKM. There are 12 residues in the CDR3. The table came from immunoSEQ multiplex PCR; TCRdb's copy has only in-frame clones and leaves some out. The sample has approximately 52,000 clones; the top ten hold about 1.5%. With respect to this clone: The read ends 3 residues before the CDR3 terminus; that terminus is restored from the germline J gene.

The sequencing sample was made of blood buffy coat. The chain is built from TRBV28 and TRBJ1-1, with D maybe TRBD1 (5 bases). The clonotype was recovered from a woman between 18 and 70 years old with a cervical HPV16 infection that either progressed to CIN3+ or cleared (not recorded which). The CDR3 sequence: CASSLLMGGAFF. The covered CDR3 bases are TGTGCCAGCAGTCTCCTTATGGGGGGA. Based on the CDR3 plus reference TRBV28 and TRBJ1-1, the full variable domain is DVKVTQSSRYLVKRTGEKVFLECVQDMDHENMFWYRQDPGLGLRLIYFSYDVKMKEKGDIPEGYSVSREKKERFSLILESASTNQTSMYLCASSLLMGGAFFGQGTRLTVV.